The next 19 T cell receptor beta chains were all read from a single sample in a study of tumor and adjacent non-tumor tissue in lung cancer. The template was RNA from unsorted bulk tissue. TCRbeta libraries were built with three rounds of nested PCR, modified from ARM-PCR. A single record per CDR3 protein comes from TCRdb applying MiXCR to the multiplex PCR reads. The sample records approximately 140,000 distinct CDR3 sequences, about 71% being singletons. The sequencing sample was made of lung tumor tissue. The source is a man aged 55 to 69 with small cell lung cancer.

V usage is TRBV12-3 or TRBV12-4 and J usage is TRBJ2-7; the match to TRBD2 covers 7 bases. CDR3 size: 15 residues. V gave up 6 bases and J gave up 2 bases; unmatched junction bases: 10. The CDR3 spells CASSLDTSATYEQYF. CDR3 nucleotide sequence: TGTGCCAGCAGCCTAGATACTAGCGCTACCTACGAGCAGTACTTC.

With regard to this clonotype: One end of the junction does not line up with germline, which may come from a read error. The chain combines TRBV7-9 with TRBJ1-2; 9 bases line up with TRBD1. Germline V lookup: CDR1 SEHNR, CDR2 FQNEAQ (reference sequence). The CDR3 is 14 amino acids. CDR3 sequence: CACSARTGEYGYTF. CDR3 in DNA: TGTGCCTGCAGCGCTCGGACAGGGGAATATGGCTACACCTTC.

Comment on this clonotype: Likely a read error: the CDR3 ends without its conserved phenylalanine or tryptophan. This chain joins TRBV6-5 and TRBJ2-3, with unresolved D. Germline CDR1 is MNHEY and CDR2 is SVGAGI. The CDR3 is 11 amino acids. The V end was cut by 6 bases, the J end by 8 bases, with 9 bases between. CDR3 sequence: CASSNSGTQYL. CDR3 coding DNA: TGTGCCAGCAGCAATTCGGGTACGCAGTATCTT.

Concerning this clonotype itself: Since no conserved phenylalanine or tryptophan closes the CDR3, a read error is the likely cause. No DNA is shown, since the ends of the CDR3 on it are uncertain; the CDR3 is the one TCRdb lists. V is TRBV11-3 and J is TRBJ2-1. Looked up from germline, CDR1 is SGHNT and CDR2 is YENEEA. Ends included, the CDR3 has 12 residues. This CDR3 reads CASSLLGYEQFL.

As regards this clonotype: Possible read error: a much larger clone is one base away. The rearrangement uses TRBV11-3 and TRBJ1-2, with TRBD1 identical over 8 bases. Germline V CDR1 and CDR2: SGHNT, YENEEA. The CDR3 contains 12 residues. The CDR3 spells CVSSSWTGRRSF. The CDR3 coding sequence is TGTGTCAGCAGCTCCTGGACAGGGCGTCGCTCCTTC. Filled out from reference TRBV11-3 and TRBJ1-2, the complete variable domain reads EAGVVQSPRYKIIEKKQPVAFWCNPISGHNTLYWYLQNLGQGPELLIRYENEEAVDDSQLPKDRFSAERLKGVDSTLKIQPAELGDSAVYLCVSSSWTGRRSFGSGTRLTVV.

This clonotype was seen many times. This chain links TRBV29-1 with TRBJ2-1; TRBD1 matches 7 bases. Germline V lookup: CDR1 SQVTM, CDR2 ANQGSEA. The CDR3 runs 14 residues. The V segment lost 0 bases and the J segment 6 bases; nucleotides outside the gene matches: 5. CDR3 in DNA: TGCAGCGTTGAAGATACAGGGGTAGGCAATGAGCAGTTCTTC. The encoded protein is CSVEDTGVGNEQFF.

This clonotype was seen ten or more times. The rearrangement joins TRBV6-5 to TRBJ1-6; TRBD1 might be the D (6 bases). Germline lookup yields CDR1 MNHEY and CDR2 SVGAGI. The V and J ends lost 0 bases and 1 base respectively, with 13 bases between them. This CDR3 is 18 amino acids long. DNA of the CDR3: TGTGCCAGCAGTTACTCTGGACAGCGAAGTTCCTATAATTCACCCCTCCACTTT. This gives the protein CASSYSGQRSSYNSPLHF.

A single count supports this clonotype. The chain joins TRBV20-1 to TRBJ2-4; D possibly corresponds to TRBD1 (6 bases). V gave up 7 bases and J gave up 6 bases, with 19 bases separating them. The CDR3 runs 14 residues. The germline V gene has CDR1 DFQATT and CDR2 SNEGSKA (reference sequence). The CDR3 protein is CSVTWTVVGNIQYF. The DNA for the CDR3 is TGCAGTGTGACCTGGACAGTTGTGGGAAACATTCAGTACTTC.

The chain employs TRBV30 and TRBJ2-6, with D unresolved. The CDR3 consists of 15 residues. Germline CDR1 is GTSNPN and CDR2 is SVGIG (reference sequence). Trimming took 0 bases from V and 11 from J, leaving 17 bases between them. The CDR3, as DNA: TGTGCCTGGAGTGTAGTAGGGTCCAGAGCCTACGTCCTGACTTTC. This sequence encodes CAWSVVGSRAYVLTF.

This clonotype appeared a single time. The junction differs from germline at one of its ends, possibly a read error. The V and J genes are TRBV11-2 and TRBJ2-1; possibly TRBD1 for D (6 bases). CDR3 length equals 16 residues. Germline-derived CDR1 and CDR2 are SGHAT and FQNNGV. The CDR3 here is CVSSLSLGTSVNEQFF. DNA for the CDR3: TGTGTCAGCAGCTTGTCGCTAGGGACAAGTGTGAATGAGCAGTTCTTC.

This clonotype has ten or more counts. This rearrangement joins TRBV6-1 to TRBJ1-6; D might be TRBD1 (5 bases). Trimming shortened V by 7 bases and J by 9 bases, and 22 bases separated the two germline ends. CDR1 is MNHNS, CDR2 SASEGT, per germline. The CDR3 spans 16 residues. The CDR3 DNA reads TGTGCCAGCAATCAGCGGGCAGGGCGGATTGGTTCACCCCTCCACTTT. Its translation is CASNQRAGRIGSPLHF.

Regarding this clonotype: The conserved phenylalanine or tryptophan normally closing the CDR3 is absent here, so this likely arose from a read error. The chain combines TRBV20-1 with TRBJ2-3, with 11 bases matching TRBD2. The junction had 7 bases not matched to a gene; V was cut back by 0 bases and J by 5 bases. The CDR3 loop spans 16 amino acids. Germline values: CDR1 DFQATT, CDR2 SNEGSKA (reference sequence). In DNA, the CDR3 is TGCAGTGCTAGAGATTTGGGTAGCGGGGGGGTAGATACGCAGTATTTG. It specifies CSARDLGSGGVDTQYL.

In regard to this clonotype: A much more abundant neighbour one base away suggests this may be a read error. The V and J genes are TRBV6-1 and TRBJ2-7; D might be TRBD2 (6 bases). The CDR3 extends over 12 amino acids. The germline CDR1 and CDR2 sequences are MNHNS and SASEGT. CDR3 in DNA: TGTGCCATCAAGCTCGGGAGCTACAAGCAGTACGTC. Protein: CAIKLGSYKQYV.

The chain is built from TRBV5-1 and TRBJ2-3; 11 positions agree with TRBD2. CDR1 is SGHRS and CDR2 is YFSETQ in the germline V gene. The J segment lost 5 bases and the V segment lost 7 bases, leaving 12 bases of the junction unmatched. The CDR3 sequence is 16 residues long. CDR3 sequence: CASGSQTSGTGDTQYF. In DNA, the CDR3 is TGCGCCAGCGGCTCCCAGACTAGCGGGACGGGAGATACGCAGTATTTT.

With regard to this clonotype: In this CDR3 the conserved last residue, phenylalanine or tryptophan, is missing, so a read error is likely. The limits of the CDR3 on the DNA are not certain, so only TCRdb's listed CDR3 is given. This chain links TRBV11-2 with TRBJ2-5; TRBD2, as called in the table, went unchecked against the DNA. The V gene's germline CDR1 is SGHAT and CDR2 FQNNGV. The CDR3 is made up of 12 amino acids, end residues included. CDR3 sequence: CPSSVTGTQEYL.

This chain connects TRBV5-1 to TRBJ2-7; the match to TRBD2 covers 7 bases. J was trimmed by 3 bases and V by 7 bases; bases with no gene match: 1. The CDR3 contains 11 residues. The germline gives CDR1 SGHRS, CDR2 YFSETQ. The CDR3 nucleotides read TGCGCCAGCCCGGGAGGCTACGAGCAGTACTTC. Protein sequence: CASPGGYEQYF.

This chain uses TRBV5-1 with TRBJ2-3; 8 bases align to TRBD2. This CDR3 region has 17 residues. Germline V gives CDR1 SGHRS, CDR2 YFSETQ. Trimming at V came to 0 bases and at J to 0 bases, leaving 6 bases not matched to a gene. This CDR3 reads CASSLGLAGISTDTQYF. The CDR3 coding sequence is TGCGCCAGCAGCTTGGGATTAGCGGGGATTAGCACAGATACGCAGTATTTT.

This chain connects TRBV20-1 to TRBJ2-1, with D possibly TRBD1 on 7 matching bases. The CDR3 runs to 13 residues. Between the trimmed V and J ends, which lost 3 bases and 4 bases, there was a span of 10 bases. Germline loops: CDR1 DFQATT, CDR2 SNEGSKA (reference sequence). CDR3 loop: CSASRGVYNEQFF. DNA for the CDR3: TGCAGTGCTAGCAGGGGGGTGTACAATGAGCAGTTCTTC.

V and J are TRBV6-5 and TRBJ2-5; TRBD2 matches 10 bases. Trimming removed 5 bases from V and 10 bases from J; junction bases left unmatched: 13. The germline V gene has CDR1 MNHEY and CDR2 SVGAGI. CDR3 length: 15 amino acids. CDR3 protein: CASSTLAGVQEIQYF. CDR3 bases: TGTGCCAGCAGTACCCTAGCGGGAGTTCAAGAAATCCAGTACTTC.